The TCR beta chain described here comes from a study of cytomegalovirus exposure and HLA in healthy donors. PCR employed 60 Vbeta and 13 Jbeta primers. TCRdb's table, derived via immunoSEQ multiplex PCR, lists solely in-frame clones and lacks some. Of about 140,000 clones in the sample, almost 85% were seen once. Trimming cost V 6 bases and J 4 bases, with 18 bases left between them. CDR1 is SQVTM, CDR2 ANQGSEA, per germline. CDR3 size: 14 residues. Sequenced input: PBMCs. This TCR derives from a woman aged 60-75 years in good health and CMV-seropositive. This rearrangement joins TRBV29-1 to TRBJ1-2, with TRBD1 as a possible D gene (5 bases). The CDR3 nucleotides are TGCAGCGTGGAGCAGGGCCCTTCATCCTATGGCTACACCTTC. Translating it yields CSVEQGPSSYGYTF. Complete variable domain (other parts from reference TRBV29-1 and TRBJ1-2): SAVISQKPSRDICQRGTSLTIQCQVDSQVTMMFWYRQQPGQSLTLIATANQGSEATYESGFVIDKFPISRPNLTFSTLTVSNMSPEDSSIYLCSVEQGPSSYGYTFGSGTRLTVV.